The TCR beta chain described here comes from a study of T-cell reconstitution after alpha-beta-depleted transplantation in children. Details on this clonotype: A read error may account for a junction end that differs from germline.

Germline-derived CDR1 and CDR2 are SGHRS and YFSETQ. The CDR3 has 14 residues. Preparation of the TCRbeta library involved a method that used unique molecular identifiers. TCRdb called the PCR reads again in MiXCR, with one record for every CDR3 protein. This table holds some 550,000 distinct CDR3 sequences, around 18% found once. This chain joins TRBV5-1 and TRBJ1-5; maybe TRBD1 (5 bases). The clonotype originates from a human donor who donated a stem cell graft to a child with acute lymphoblastic leukemia. This material consisted of PBMCs from the stem cell graft donor, taken from the stem cell graft. For the CDR3, the DNA is TGCGCCAGCAGCTTGGATGGGGGACGCCAGCCCCGGCATTTT. The encoded protein is CASSLDGGRQPRHF.